The next 5 T cell receptor beta chains were all read from a single sample in a study of blood T cells in healthy people across ages. Next came a second PCR, run for about 6 to 12 cycles, which used a sample-barcoded 5' primer along with a J-beta primer mix. TCRdb re-derived calls from the 5' RACE reads in MiXCR, one entry per CDR3 protein. The profile covers approximately 1,100,000 distinct CDR3 sequences, with 35% to 50% appearing a single time and approximately 20% taken by the ten largest. Sequencing input: blood. These receptors were taken from an older woman in good health.

The table lists this clonotype with a few counts. The chain employs TRBV24-1 and TRBJ2-6; D ambiguous. The CDR3 loop spans 15 amino acids. Germline CDR1 is KGHDR and CDR2 is SFDVKD. The V and J ends lost 2 bases and 2 bases respectively, with 6 bases between them. CDR3 in DNA: TGTGCCACCAGTGATTCTACAGCTGGGGCCAACGTCCTGACTTTC. Amino acid sequence: CATSDSTAGANVLTF.

The V gene is TRBV2, the J gene TRBJ2-7, with D perhaps TRBD2 (6 bases). The closer fit of TRBJ2-5 to the DNA end suggests the J call may be wrong. The CDR3 totals 16 residues. The germline V gene encodes CDR1 SNHLY and CDR2 FYNNEI. As DNA, the CDR3 is TGTGCCAGCCGGGGCATGGGGGGAGGACTTCAAGAGACCCAGTACTTC. As protein: CASRGMGGGLQETQYF.

J is TRBJ2-1 and V is TRBV2; D is unclear. The CDR3 loop spans 13 amino acids. Trimming shortened V by 6 bases and J by 4 bases, and 10 bases separated the two germline ends. Germline V gene data show CDR1 as SNHLY and CDR2 as FYNNEI. The CDR3 spells CASSKSGYNEQFF. The CDR3 region has the DNA TGTGCCAGCAGCAAGTCTGGGTACAATGAGCAGTTCTTC.

This clonotype was counted a few times. The chain employs TRBV12-3 or TRBV12-4 and TRBJ1-5; D gene ambiguous. The CDR3 loop spans 14 amino acids. The V and J ends lost 7 bases and 3 bases respectively, with 13 bases between them. CDR3 DNA: TGTGCCAGCAACCTCGACGGATACAATCAGCCCCAGCATTTT. Amino acids: CASNLDGYNQPQHF.

The rearrangement links TRBV3-1 to TRBJ2-3; 7 bases fit TRBD1. V lost 0 bases and J lost 5; bases outside the gene matches: 8. CDR3 size: 16 residues. CDR1 and CDR2 (germline): LGHDT, YNNKEL (reference sequence). CDR3 loop: CASSQEVVAGGDTQYF. The CDR3 coding sequence is TGTGCCAGCAGCCAAGAGGTCGTCGCAGGGGGAGATACGCAGTATTTT.